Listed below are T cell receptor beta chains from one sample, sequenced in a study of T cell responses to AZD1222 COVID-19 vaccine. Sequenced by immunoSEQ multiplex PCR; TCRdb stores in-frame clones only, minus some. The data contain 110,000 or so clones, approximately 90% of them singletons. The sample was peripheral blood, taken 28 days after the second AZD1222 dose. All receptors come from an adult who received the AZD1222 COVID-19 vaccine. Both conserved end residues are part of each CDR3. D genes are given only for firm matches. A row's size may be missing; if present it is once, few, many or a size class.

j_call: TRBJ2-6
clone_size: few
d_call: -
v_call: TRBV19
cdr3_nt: TGTGCCAGTACCACAAGCGGAGGCAACTCTGGGGCCAACGTCCTGACTTTC
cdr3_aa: CASTTSGGNSGANVLTF

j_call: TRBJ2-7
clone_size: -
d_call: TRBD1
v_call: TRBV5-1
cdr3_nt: TGCGCCAGCAGCTTGGTGGGACAGGGCAGTCTGGAGCAGTACTTC
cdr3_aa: CASSLVGQGSLEQYF

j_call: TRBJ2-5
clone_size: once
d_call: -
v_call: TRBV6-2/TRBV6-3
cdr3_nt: TGTGCCAGCAGTTACGTGGCTCAAGAGACCCAGTACTTC
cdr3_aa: CASSYVAQETQYF

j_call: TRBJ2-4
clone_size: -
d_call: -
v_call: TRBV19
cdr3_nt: TGTGCCAGTAGTATAGCCCCGACTAAAGGCGCCAAAAACATTCAGTACTTC
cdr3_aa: CASSIAPTKGAKNIQYF

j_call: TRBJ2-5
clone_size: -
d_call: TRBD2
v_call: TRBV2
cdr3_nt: TGTGCCAGCACCCGCTCCCTCATACTAGCGGGAAACCAAGAGACCCAGTACTTC
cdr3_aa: CASTRSLILAGNQETQYF

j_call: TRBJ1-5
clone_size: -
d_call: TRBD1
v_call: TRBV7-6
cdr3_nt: TGTGCCAGCAGCTTGGGTTCAAGGACAGGGACCCAGCCCCAGCATTTT
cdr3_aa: CASSLGSRTGTQPQHF

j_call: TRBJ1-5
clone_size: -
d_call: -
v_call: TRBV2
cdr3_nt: TGTGCCAGCAGTGAGGACAGCCATAGCAATCAGCCCCAGCATTTT
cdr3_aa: CASSEDSHSNQPQHF

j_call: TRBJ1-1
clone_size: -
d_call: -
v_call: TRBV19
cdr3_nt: TGTGCCAGTAGTATGTATAGGGGAGGGATGATGAACACTGAAGCTTTCTTT
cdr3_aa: CASSMYRGGMMNTEAFF

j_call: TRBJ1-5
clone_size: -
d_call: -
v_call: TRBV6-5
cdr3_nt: TGTGCCAGCAGTTGGTCTAGCAATCAGCCCCAGCATTTT
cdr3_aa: CASSWSSNQPQHF

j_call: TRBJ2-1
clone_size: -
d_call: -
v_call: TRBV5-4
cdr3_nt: TGTGCCAGCAGCTTGTCATCCGGGGGCAATGAGCAGTTCTTC
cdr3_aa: CASSLSSGGNEQFF

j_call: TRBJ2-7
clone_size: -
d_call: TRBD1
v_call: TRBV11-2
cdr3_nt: TGTGCCAGCAGCTTAGACCGGGCCAGGGGGCTCTACGAGCAGTACTTC
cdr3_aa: CASSLDRARGLYEQYF

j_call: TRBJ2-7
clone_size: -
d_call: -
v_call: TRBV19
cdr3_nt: TGTGCCAGTAGTATAGGTACTAGTCCCCTCTACGAGCAGTACTTC
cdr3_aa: CASSIGTSPLYEQYF

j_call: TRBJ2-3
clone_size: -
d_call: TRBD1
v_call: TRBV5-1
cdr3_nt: TGCGCCAGCAGCCTTGACGGGACAGACGGCACAGATACGCAGTATTTT
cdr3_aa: CASSLDGTDGTDTQYF

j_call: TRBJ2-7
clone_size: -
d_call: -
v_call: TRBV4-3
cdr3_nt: TGCGCCAGCAGCCAAGAGCAAGGTTACGAGCAGTACTTC
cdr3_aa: CASSQEQGYEQYF

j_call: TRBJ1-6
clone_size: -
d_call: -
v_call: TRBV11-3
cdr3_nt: TGTGCCAGCAGCTTCGGGCAGCTCAATTCACCCCTCCACTTT
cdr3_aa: CASSFGQLNSPLHF

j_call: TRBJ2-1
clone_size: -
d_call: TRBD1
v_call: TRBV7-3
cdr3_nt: TGTGCCAGCAGCAGACAGGGGGACTCCTACAATGAGCAGTTCTTC
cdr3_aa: CASSRQGDSYNEQFF

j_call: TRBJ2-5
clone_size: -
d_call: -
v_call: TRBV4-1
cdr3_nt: TGCGCCAGCAGCCAAGTTCTGACCGACAGGATACAAGAGACCCAGTACTTC
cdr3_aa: CASSQVLTDRIQETQYF

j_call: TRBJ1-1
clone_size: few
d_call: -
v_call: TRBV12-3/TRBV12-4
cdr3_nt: TGTGCCACCACACAGGGCGGGTGGACTGAAGCTTTCTTT
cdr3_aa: CATTQGGWTEAFF

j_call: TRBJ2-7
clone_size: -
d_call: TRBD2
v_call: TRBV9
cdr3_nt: TGTGCCAGCAGCGCTAGCGGGAGGGCCGACGAGCAGTACTTC
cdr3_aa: CASSASGRADEQYF

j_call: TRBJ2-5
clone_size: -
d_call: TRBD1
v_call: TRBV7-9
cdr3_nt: TGTGCCAGCAGCCGGACAGGGGGAGAGACCCAGTACTTC
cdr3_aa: CASSRTGGETQYF

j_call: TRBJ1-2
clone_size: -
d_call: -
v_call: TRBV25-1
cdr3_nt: TGTGCCAGCATGGACACCTCTAACTATGGCTACACCTTC
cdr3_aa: CASMDTSNYGYTF